Following are 6 T cell receptor beta chains from one sample sequenced in a study of memory CD4+ T cells and cytomegalovirus serostatus. The data were produced by immunoSEQ multiplex PCR, yet TCRdb's version contains in-frame clones alone and is incomplete. Among just under 60,000 clones listed, about 81% were seen once. Single viable CD3+CD4+CD8-CD45RO+ cells were sorted as the memory CD4+ T cells. The sequenced material came from memory CD4+ T cells from blood. Every receptor here comes from an adult in good health and CMV-seronegative.

The chain is built from TRBV6-1 and TRBJ1-2, with TRBD1 identical over 8 bases. V shed 4 bases, J shed 0 bases, and the junction held 4 bases outside the gene matches. In germline, CDR1 is MNHNS, CDR2 SASEGT. CDR3 length: 15 residues. CDR3 amino acids: CASSGQGPSNYGYTF. The DNA for the CDR3 is TGTGCCAGCAGTGGACAGGGGCCCTCTAACTATGGCTACACCTTC.

The chain is built from TRBV4-2 and TRBJ1-5; D is perhaps TRBD1 (5 bases). The germline V and J ends were trimmed by 0 bases and 3 bases, with 15 bases remaining between them. Per the germline V gene, CDR1 is LGHNA and CDR2 is YNFKEQ. This CDR3 is 17 amino acids long. As DNA, the CDR3 is TGTGCCAGCAGCCAAGATGGCCCAGGGCTTGACAATCAGCCCCAGCATTTT. This codes for CASSQDGPGLDNQPQHF.

The chain uses TRBV6-5 and TRBJ1-5; 9 positions agree with TRBD1. Germline V gene lookup returns CDR1 MNHEY and CDR2 SVGAGI. V was clipped by 5 bases and J by 7 bases; unmatched bases: 9. The CDR3 is 15 amino acids. The DNA for the CDR3 is TGTGCCAGCAGTCCCTACGGACAGGGGCGCCAGCCCCAGCATTTT. The encoded protein is CASSPYGQGRQPQHF.

The chain recombines TRBV7-2 with TRBJ1-3; D gene ambiguous. The germline V gene has CDR1 SGHTA and CDR2 FQGNSA. V lost 4 bases and J lost 2, with 9 bases in between. CDR3 length equals 14 residues. CDR3 loop: CASSYGSPGNTIYF. CDR3 sequence (DNA): TGTGCCAGCAGCTACGGGAGTCCTGGAAACACCATATATTTT.

The chain links TRBV7-6 to TRBJ1-3, with unresolved D. CDR3 length equals 14 residues. Germline V gives CDR1 SGHVS, CDR2 FNYEAQ. V dropped 5 bases and J dropped 4 bases, with 12 bases sitting between them. The CDR3 sequence: CASSGTPNGNTIYF. As DNA, the CDR3 is TGTGCCAGCAGCGGTACCCCAAACGGAAACACCATATATTTT.

In DNA form, the CDR3 reads TGCAGTCTATTACCCCGGGAGACCCAGTACTTC. This sequence encodes CSLLPRETQYF. V usage is TRBV20-1 and J usage is TRBJ2-5; D remains unclear. V lost 8 bases and J lost 5, with 12 bases in between. CDR3 length: 11 amino acids. Per the germline V gene, CDR1 is DFQATT and CDR2 is SNEGSKA (reference sequence).